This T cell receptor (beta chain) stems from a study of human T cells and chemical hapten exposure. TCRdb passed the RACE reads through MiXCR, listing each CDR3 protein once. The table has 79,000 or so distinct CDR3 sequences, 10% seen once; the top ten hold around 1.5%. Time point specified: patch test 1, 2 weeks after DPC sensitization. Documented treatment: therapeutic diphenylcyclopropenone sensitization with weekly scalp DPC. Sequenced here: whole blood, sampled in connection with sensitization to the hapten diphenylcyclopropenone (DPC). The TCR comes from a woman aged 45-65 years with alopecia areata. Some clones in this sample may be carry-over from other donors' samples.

DNA for the CDR3: TGCAGTGCTAGAGGCGGGGGGGACACTGAAGCTTTCTTT. It is translated as CSARGGGDTEAFF. This chain uses TRBV20-1 with TRBJ1-1; TRBD1 is a possible D gene (5 bases). The CDR3 totals 13 residues. Deletions cut 1 base from V and 3 bases from J, with 9 bases between. The germline V gene has CDR1 DFQATT and CDR2 SNEGSKA (reference sequence).